This record concerns one TCR beta chain sequence. The data derive from a study of T cells after yellow fever vaccination. Synthesis of TCR cDNA relied on 5'RACE template switching, which attached a universal primer site and UMIs. TCRdb re-called the 5' RACE reads with MiXCR, one entry per CDR3 protein. The sample has a few hundred thousand distinct CDR3 sequences, about a sixth seen once; the top ten hold roughly 17%. V was cut by 0 bases and J by 9 bases, with 18 bases left in between. Per germline, CDR1 LGHDT and CDR2 YNNKEL (reference sequence). The CDR3 has 16 amino acids. The V gene is TRBV3-1, the J gene TRBJ1-5; tentatively, D is TRBD1 (5 bases). The sample was PBMCs, taken roughly 5 days after the first yellow fever vaccination. The source of this sequence is a man between 18 and 29 years old who received the YFV17D yellow fever vaccine. The CDR3, as DNA: TGTGCCAGCAGCCAAGAGTTCTCGCTCGGGGGTAGGCCCCAGCATTTT. As protein: CASSQEFSLGGRPQHF.